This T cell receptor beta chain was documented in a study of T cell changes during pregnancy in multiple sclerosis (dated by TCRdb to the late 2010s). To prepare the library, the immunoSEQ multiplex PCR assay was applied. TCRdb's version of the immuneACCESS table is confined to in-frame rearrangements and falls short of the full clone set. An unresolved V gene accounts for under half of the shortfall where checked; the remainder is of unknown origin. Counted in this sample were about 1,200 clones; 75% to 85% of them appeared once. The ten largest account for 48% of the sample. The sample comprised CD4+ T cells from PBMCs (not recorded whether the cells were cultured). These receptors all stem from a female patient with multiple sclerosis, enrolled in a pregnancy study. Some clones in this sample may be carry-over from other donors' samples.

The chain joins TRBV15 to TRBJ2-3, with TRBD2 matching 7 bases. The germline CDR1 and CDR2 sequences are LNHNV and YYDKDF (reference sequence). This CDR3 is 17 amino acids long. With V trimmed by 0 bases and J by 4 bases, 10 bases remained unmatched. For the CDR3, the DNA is TGTGCCACCAGCAGAGATTGGAGCGGGATGAACCCAGATACGCAGTATTTT. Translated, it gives CATSRDWSGMNPDTQYF.